This is a list of T cell receptor beta chains from one sample in a study of vaccination effects on CD4 cells after COVID-19. Method: immunoSEQ multiplex PCR; TCRdb's copy keeps in-frame clones and lacks some. The sample carries about 73,000 clones, 73% recorded once. These receptors have no known antigen. The material sequenced was CD4+ T cells from PBMCs cultured without peptide, taken after COVID-19 vaccination. These receptors all stem from a human donor who received a COVID-19 vaccine. Both conserved end residues are part of each CDR3. D genes are given only for firm matches. Size is omitted from some rows. Given values are once, few, many or a class for expanded clones.

clone_size	d_call	v_call	cdr3_length	j_call	cdr3_aa	cdr3_nt
NA	NA	TRBV11-1	14	TRBJ2-3	CASSLGRATDTQYF	TGTGCCAGCAGCTTAGGACGAGCTACAGATACGCAGTATTTT
few	TRBD1	TRBV18	15	TRBJ1-2	CASSPSRDRPYGYTF	TGTGCCAGCTCACCTTCCCGGGACAGACCCTATGGCTACACCTTC
NA	NA	TRBV4-3	14	TRBJ2-2	CASRRDWNTGELFF	TGCGCCAGCAGACGCGACTGGAACACCGGGGAGCTGTTTTTT
NA	TRBD1	TRBV19	14	TRBJ1-2	CASSTQTGPYGYTF	TGTGCCAGTAGTACTCAGACAGGGCCGTATGGCTACACCTTC
few	NA	TRBV27	16	TRBJ2-2	CASSLFGGTNTGELFF	TGTGCCAGCAGTTTATTCGGGGGCACGAACACCGGGGAGCTGTTTTTT
NA	NA	TRBV5-1	15	TRBJ1-2	CASSLASGANYGYTF	TGCGCCAGCAGCTTGGCCTCAGGGGCCAACTATGGCTACACCTTC
NA	NA	TRBV6-5	13	TRBJ1-1	CASRSEGSTEAFF	TGTGCCAGCAGGTCAGAGGGCAGCACTGAAGCTTTCTTT
NA	TRBD1	TRBV14	14	TRBJ1-1	CASSQGPWTGEAFF	TGTGCCAGCAGCCAAGGTCCATGGACAGGGGAAGCTTTCTTT
NA	TRBD1	TRBV2	15	TRBJ1-1	CASSQQGGATTEAFF	TGTGCCAGCAGCCAACAGGGGGGCGCAACCACTGAAGCTTTCTTT
NA	NA	TRBV19	13	TRBJ1-1	CASNNGENTEAFF	TGTGCCAGTAATAACGGGGAGAACACTGAAGCTTTCTTT
NA	TRBD1	TRBV19	15	TRBJ1-5	CASSETGYSNQPQHF	TGTGCCAGTAGTGAGACAGGGTATAGCAATCAGCCCCAGCATTTT
NA	NA	TRBV20-1	11	TRBJ2-1	CSARAYNEQFF	TGCAGTGCCAGAGCATACAATGAGCAGTTCTTC
NA	NA	TRBV19	14	TRBJ1-6	CASSMGRGVSPLHF	TGTGCCAGTAGTATGGGTAGGGGGGTGTCACCCCTCCACTTT
NA	TRBD1	TRBV27	16	TRBJ1-6	CASSLLQGAGNSPLHF	TGTGCCAGCAGTTTATTACAGGGGGCGGGTAATTCACCCCTCCACTTT
NA	TRBD1	TRBV5-4	14	TRBJ2-5	CASSFKGQGETQYF	TGTGCCAGCAGCTTTAAGGGACAGGGGGAGACCCAGTACTTC
few	NA	TRBV5-1	15	TRBJ1-2	CASSYGQSANYGYTF	TGCGCCAGCAGCTACGGACAGAGCGCTAACTATGGCTACACCTTC
NA	TRBD2	TRBV3-1/TRBV3-2	15	TRBJ2-3	CASSRTSGGTDTQYF	TGTGCCAGCAGTCGGACTAGCGGGGGCACAGATACGCAGTATTTT
NA	TRBD2	TRBV4-3	16	TRBJ2-3	CASSQETSGWSDTQYF	TGCGCCAGCAGCCAAGAGACTAGCGGGTGGTCAGATACGCAGTATTTT
few	NA	TRBV7-3	15	TRBJ2-2	CASSLLSANTGELFF	TGTGCCAGCAGCTTACTCAGCGCGAACACCGGGGAGCTGTTTTTT
few	TRBD2	TRBV28	16	TRBJ2-3	CASSSIAGSSTDTQYF	TGTGCCAGCAGTTCAATAGCGGGGAGTAGCACAGATACGCAGTATTTT
few	NA	TRBV18	14	TRBJ2-3	CASSPMKGSDTQYF	TGTGCCAGCTCACCAATGAAGGGATCAGATACGCAGTATTTT
NA	NA	TRBV19	16	TRBJ1-5	CASSIIGTDSNQPQHF	TGTGCCAGTAGTATAATAGGGACGGATAGCAATCAGCCCCAGCATTTT
NA	NA	TRBV5-8	15	TRBJ2-2	CASRLQGTNTGELFF	TGTGCCAGCAGATTACAGGGTACGAACACCGGGGAGCTGTTTTTT
few	TRBD1	TRBV7-9	14	TRBJ2-6	CASSPGGGANVLTF	TGTGCCAGCAGCCCAGGGGGTGGGGCCAACGTCCTGACTTTC
NA	TRBD2	TRBV18	17	TRBJ2-5	CASSPRTSGGALETQYF	TGTGCCAGCTCACCGAGGACTAGCGGGGGGGCGTTGGAGACCCAGTACTTC
few	NA	TRBV28	12	TRBJ1-2	CASTVGVGGYTF	TGTGCCAGCACCGTAGGAGTCGGGGGCTACACCTTC
NA	NA	TRBV5-1	15	TRBJ1-2	CASSLAVSGRYGYTF	TGCGCCAGCAGCTTGGCCGTGTCAGGCCGCTACGGCTACACCTTC
NA	TRBD1	TRBV28	18	TRBJ2-2	CASSLTGQGAKNTGELFF	TGTGCCAGCAGTTTGACCGGACAGGGGGCAAAGAACACCGGGGAGCTGTTTTTT
NA	NA	TRBV14	16	TRBJ2-1	CASSQEVRSSYNEQFF	TGTGCCAGCAGCCAAGAAGTGAGGAGCTCCTACAATGAGCAGTTCTTC
NA	TRBD1	TRBV5-1	15	TRBJ2-5	CASSPGGQGVETQYF	TGCGCCAGCAGCCCTGGGGGACAGGGAGTAGAGACCCAGTACTTC
NA	TRBD2	TRBV9	16	TRBJ2-3	CASSPRERGVTDTQYF	TGTGCCAGCAGCCCACGAGAGCGGGGGGTTACAGATACGCAGTATTTT